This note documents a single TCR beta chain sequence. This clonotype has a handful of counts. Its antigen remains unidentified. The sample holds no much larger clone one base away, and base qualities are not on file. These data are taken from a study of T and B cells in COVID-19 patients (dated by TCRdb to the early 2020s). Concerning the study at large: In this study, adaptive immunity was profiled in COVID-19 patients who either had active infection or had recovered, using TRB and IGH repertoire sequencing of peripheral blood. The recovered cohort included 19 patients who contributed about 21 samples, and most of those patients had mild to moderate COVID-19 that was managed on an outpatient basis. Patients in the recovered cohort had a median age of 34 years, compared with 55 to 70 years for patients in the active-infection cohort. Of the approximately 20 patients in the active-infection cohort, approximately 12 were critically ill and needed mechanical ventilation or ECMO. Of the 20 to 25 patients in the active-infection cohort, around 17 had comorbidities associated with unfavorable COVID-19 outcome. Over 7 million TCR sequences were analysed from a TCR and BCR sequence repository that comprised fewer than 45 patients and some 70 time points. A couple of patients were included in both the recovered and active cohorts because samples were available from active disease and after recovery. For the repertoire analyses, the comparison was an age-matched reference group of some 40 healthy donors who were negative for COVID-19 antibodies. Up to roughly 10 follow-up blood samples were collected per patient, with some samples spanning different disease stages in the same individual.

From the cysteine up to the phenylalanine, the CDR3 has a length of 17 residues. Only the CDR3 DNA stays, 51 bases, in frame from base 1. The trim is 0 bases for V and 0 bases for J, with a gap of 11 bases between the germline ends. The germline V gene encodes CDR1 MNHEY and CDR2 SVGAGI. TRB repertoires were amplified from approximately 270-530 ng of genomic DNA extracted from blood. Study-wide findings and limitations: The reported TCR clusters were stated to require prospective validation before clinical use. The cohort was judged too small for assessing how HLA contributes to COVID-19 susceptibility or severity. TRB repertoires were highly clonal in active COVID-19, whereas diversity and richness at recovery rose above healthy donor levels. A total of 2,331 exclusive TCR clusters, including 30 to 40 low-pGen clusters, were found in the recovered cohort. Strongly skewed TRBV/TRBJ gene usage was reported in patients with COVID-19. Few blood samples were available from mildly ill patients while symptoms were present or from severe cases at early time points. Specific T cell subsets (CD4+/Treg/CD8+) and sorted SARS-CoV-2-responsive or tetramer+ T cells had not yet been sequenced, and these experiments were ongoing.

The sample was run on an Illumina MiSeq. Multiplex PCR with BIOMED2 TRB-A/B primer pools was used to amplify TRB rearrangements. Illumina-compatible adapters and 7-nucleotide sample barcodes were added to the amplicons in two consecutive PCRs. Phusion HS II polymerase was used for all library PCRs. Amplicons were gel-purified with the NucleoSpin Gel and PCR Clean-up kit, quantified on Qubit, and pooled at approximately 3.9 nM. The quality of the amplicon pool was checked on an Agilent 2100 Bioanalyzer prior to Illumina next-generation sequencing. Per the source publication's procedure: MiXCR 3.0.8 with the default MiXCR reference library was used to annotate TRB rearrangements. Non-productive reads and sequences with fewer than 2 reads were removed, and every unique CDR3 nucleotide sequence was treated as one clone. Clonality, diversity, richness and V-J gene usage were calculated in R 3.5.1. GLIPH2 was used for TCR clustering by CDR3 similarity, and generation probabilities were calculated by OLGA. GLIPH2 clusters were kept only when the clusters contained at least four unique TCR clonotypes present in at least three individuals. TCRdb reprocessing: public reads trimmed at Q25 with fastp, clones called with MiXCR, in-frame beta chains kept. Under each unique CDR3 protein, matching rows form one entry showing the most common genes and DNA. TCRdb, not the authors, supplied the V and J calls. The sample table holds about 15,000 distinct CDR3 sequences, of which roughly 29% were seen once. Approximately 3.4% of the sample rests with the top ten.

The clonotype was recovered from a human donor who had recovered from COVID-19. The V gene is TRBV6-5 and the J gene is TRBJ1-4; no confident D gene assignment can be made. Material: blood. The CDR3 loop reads CASSYSVWITTNEKLFF. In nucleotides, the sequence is TGTGCCAGCAGTTACTCGGTATGGATCACAACTAATGAAAAACTGTTTTTT.